The next 10 T cell receptor beta chains were all read from a single sample in a study of cytomegalovirus exposure and HLA in healthy donors (dated by TCRdb to the late 2010s). To prepare the library, the immunoSEQ multiplex PCR assay was applied. A mixture of 60 forward primers for TCR Vbeta segments and 13 reverse primers for TCR Jbeta segments was used in the multiplex PCR. Imported from immuneACCESS, the table was reduced by TCRdb to in-frame sequences with V and J called. These copies leave out some clones; in studies compared against another copy, an unresolved V gene accounts for under half, and the cause of the remainder is not known. The sample has about 160,000 clones on record, over 75% of them singletons. The top ten constitute 1% of the sample. Sample: PBMCs. The receptor source for this set is a woman in her forties or fifties in good health and CMV-seropositive.

The rearrangement joins TRBV27 to TRBJ1-1, with 9 bases identical to TRBD1. Germline V gene sequence: CDR1 MNHEY, CDR2 SMNVEV (reference sequence). With V trimmed by 2 bases and J by 0 bases, 4 bases remained unmatched. The CDR3 consists of 16 residues. The CDR3 here is CASSLTGGGMNTEAFF. In DNA form, the CDR3 reads TGTGCCAGCAGTTTAACAGGGGGCGGGATGAACACTGAAGCTTTCTTT.

This chain links TRBV5-4 with TRBJ2-1; D uncertain. CDR3 size: 14 residues. CDR1 and CDR2 from the germline V gene are SGHNT and YYREEE (reference sequence). Trimming shortened V by 0 bases and J by 5 bases, and 9 bases separated the two germline ends. The CDR3 bases are TGTGCCAGCAGCTTGGATACCGGTAACAATGAGCAGTTCTTC. Translation: CASSLDTGNNEQFF.

V gene TRBV5-6 combines with J gene TRBJ1-2; maybe TRBD1 (6 bases). The CDR3 is 14 residues long. The V and J ends lost 0 bases and 7 bases respectively, with 13 bases between them. CDR1 and CDR2 (germline): SGHDT, YYEEEE. CDR3 residues: CASSLGGRIFGYTF. For the CDR3, the DNA is TGTGCCAGCAGCTTGGGGGGGCGCATCTTTGGCTACACCTTC.

The chain uses TRBV18 and TRBJ2-5, with TRBD1 matching over 8 bases. This CDR3 contains 15 residues. From germline, CDR1 is KGHSH and CDR2 LQKENI. Trimming at V came to 3 bases and at J to 7 bases, leaving 10 bases not matched to a gene. CDR3 residues: CASSPQPDRAGTQYF. The CDR3 DNA reads TGTGCCAGCTCACCTCAACCGGACAGGGCGGGGACCCAGTACTTC.

The rearrangement uses TRBV7-8 and TRBJ1-6; D is possibly TRBD1 (6 bases). Germline V gives CDR1 SGHVS, CDR2 FQNEAQ. This CDR3 region has 15 residues. V shed 5 bases and J shed 7 bases, with 15 bases lying between them. As DNA, the CDR3 is TGTGCCAGCAGCCCCCGGGGGGGGCGAAATTCACCCCTCCACTTT. It translates to CASSPRGGRNSPLHF.

This clone appeared a few times. This rearrangement joins TRBV4-2 to TRBJ2-3; TRBD2 matches 11 bases. The ends lost 0 bases at V and 4 bases at J; junction bases unmatched: 3. CDR1 is LGHNA and CDR2 is YNFKEQ in the germline V gene. The length of the CDR3 is 16 residues. This chain's CDR3 is CASSQEASGGPDTQYF. The CDR3 DNA reads TGTGCCAGCAGCCAAGAGGCTAGCGGGGGGCCAGATACGCAGTATTTT.

This clone was recorded once. The V and J genes are TRBV7-2 and TRBJ2-4; D uncertain. Germline CDR1 reads SGHTA; CDR2 reads FQGNSA. The CDR3 is made up of 17 amino acids. V was trimmed by 1 base and J by 0 bases, leaving 13 bases between them. In DNA, the CDR3 is TGTGCCAGCAGCTTAGGCTCAAGCGTCCTAGCCAAAAACATTCAGTACTTC. Translated: CASSLGSSVLAKNIQYF.

V and J are TRBV7-2 and TRBJ2-3, with 9 bases lining up with TRBD1. J lost 2 bases, V lost 5 bases, and 5 bases had no gene match. Germline V lookup: CDR1 SGHTA, CDR2 FQGNSA. The CDR3 has 15 amino acids. CDR3 loop: CASSPRTGDTDTQYF. CDR3 DNA sequence: TGTGCCAGCAGCCCTAGGACAGGGGACACAGATACGCAGTATTTT.

The V call is TRBV11-1, the J call TRBJ2-1; 7 nucleotides align to TRBD1. J gave up 5 bases and V 5 bases, and 9 bases lay outside the gene matches. The CDR3 totals 15 residues. Germline CDR1 reads SGHAT; CDR2 reads FQDESV (reference sequence). The DNA of the CDR3 is TGTGCCAGCAGCGCAGAGGGACAGCTTGACAATGAGCAGTTCTTC. Residues: CASSAEGQLDNEQFF.

The gene calls are TRBV7-8 and TRBJ1-2, with D maybe TRBD1 (6 bases). The CDR3 has 13 amino acids. Looked up from germline, CDR1 is SGHVS and CDR2 is FQNEAQ. Trimming pared 5 bases from V and 1 base from J, leaving 8 bases between. CDR3 coding DNA: TGTGCCAGCAGCCCGGACAGTAACTATGGCTACACCTTC. Translated, it gives CASSPDSNYGYTF.